The 14 T cell receptor beta chains below were found in one sample sequenced in a study of early T cells in non-severe SARS-CoV-2 infection. TCRdb re-called the 5' RACE reads with MiXCR, one entry per CDR3 protein. Among tens of thousands of distinct CDR3 sequences listed, around 13% were seen once. Sequenced input: whole blood. Receptors were obtained from an adult who was a healthcare worker with PCR-confirmed SARS-CoV-2 infection or an uninfected control (not recorded which).

This clonotype showed up just a few times. The chain recombines TRBV9 with TRBJ2-4; no reliable D call. Trimming took 3 bases from V and 8 from J, leaving 12 bases between them. There are 13 residues in the CDR3. Germline lookup yields CDR1 SGDLS and CDR2 YYNGEE. The DNA for the CDR3 is TGTGCCAGCAGCGAGACGCCTGGGGACATTCAGTACTTC. This encodes CASSETPGDIQYF.

The chain uses TRBV12-5 and TRBJ2-3; unclear D gene. Germline V gene data show CDR1 as LGHNT and CDR2 as FRNRAP. V was trimmed by 2 bases and J by 3 bases, leaving 3 bases between them. This CDR3 has 12 amino acids. CDR3 coding DNA: TGTGCTAGTGGTTTGTATACAGATACGCAGTATTTT. It yields the protein CASGLYTDTQYF.

This clonotype was observed at least ten times. This chain links TRBV7-9 with TRBJ1-6; TRBD1 is a possible D gene (5 bases). This CDR3 spans 12 amino acids. Trimming left V 4 bases short and J 14 bases short, with 12 bases between. Germline CDR1 SEHNR, CDR2 FQNEAQ (reference sequence). CDR3: CASSWDETALHF. The CDR3 DNA is TGTGCCAGCAGCTGGGACGAGACGGCCCTCCACTTT.

This clonotype has at least ten counts. The V gene is TRBV5-1, the J gene TRBJ2-3; TRBD1 matches at 9 bases. CDR3 size: 16 residues. Trimming cost V 3 bases and J 1 base; bases outside gene matches: 6. Looked up from germline, CDR1 is SGHRS and CDR2 is YFSETQ. CDR3 nucleotide sequence: TGCGCCAGCAGCTGGAGGGGACAGGGAGGCACAGATACGCAGTATTTT. It yields the protein CASSWRGQGGTDTQYF. Full variable domain (missing parts from reference TRBV5-1 and TRBJ2-3): KAGVTQTPRYLIKTRGQQVTLSCSPISGHRSVSWYQQTPGQGLQFLFEYFSETQRNKGNFPGRFSGRQFSNSRSEMNVSTLELGDSALYLCASSWRGQGGTDTQYFGPGTRLTVL.

This clonotype occurred a few times. This chain links TRBV6-5 with TRBJ2-7, with a possible D match to TRBD1 (6 bases). Germline CDR1 MNHEY, CDR2 SVGAGI. V was cut by 2 bases and J by 2 bases, with 10 bases left in between. The CDR3 consists of 14 residues. CDR3 loop: CASSYRDTAYEQYF. CDR3 coding DNA: TGTGCCAGCAGTTACAGGGACACGGCCTACGAGCAGTACTTC.

This clonotype was picked up many times. V and J are TRBV20-1 and TRBJ2-4; TRBD1 matches 8 bases. Germline trimming cut 6 bases from V and 0 bases from J; bases unmatched to any gene: 7. The CDR3 has 15 amino acids. CDR1 is DFQATT and CDR2 is SNEGSKA in the germline V gene (reference sequence). Here the CDR3 DNA reads TGCAGTGCCGAGACAGGGGAGGAAGCCAAAAACATTCAGTACTTC. Translation: CSAETGEEAKNIQYF.

The chain couples TRBV7-2 to TRBJ2-7; D is unclear. Between the trimmed V and J ends, which lost 1 base and 6 bases, there was a span of 13 bases. Germline V gives CDR1 SGHTA, CDR2 FQGNSA. The CDR3 extends over 14 amino acids. The chain's CDR3 is CASSLGARWPEQYF. DNA for the CDR3: TGTGCCAGCAGCTTAGGGGCCCGTTGGCCCGAGCAGTACTTC.

This clonotype was seen repeatedly, ten times or more. The J gene is TRBJ1-1, the V gene TRBV5-1; D uncertain. The V end lost 4 bases, the J end lost 4 bases, and 17 bases lay between the germline ends. This CDR3 contains 15 residues. Germline values: CDR1 SGHRS, CDR2 YFSETQ. As DNA, the CDR3 is TGCGCCAGCAGCGCGGACGCGGGTTTGGGCACTGAAGCTTTCTTT. This codes for CASSADAGLGTEAFF.

This clonotype has a count of ten or more. CDR3 amino acids: CASKGSVNTEAFF. Here the CDR3 DNA reads TGTGCCAGCAAGGGGTCTGTAAACACTGAAGCTTTCTTT. This chain connects TRBV6-2 or TRBV6-3 to TRBJ1-1, with D tentatively TRBD1 (5 bases). Trimming shortened V by 7 bases and J by 2 bases, and 11 bases separated the two germline ends. The CDR3 loop spans 13 amino acids. Germline V gives CDR1 MNHEY, CDR2 SVGEGT.

At least ten counts were recorded for this clonotype. The chain joins TRBV24-1 to TRBJ2-2, with D possibly called TRBD1 or TRBD2 (5 bases each). V lost 3 bases to trimming and J lost 7 bases, with 14 bases between them. Germline V gene sequence: CDR1 KGHDR, CDR2 SFDVKD. The CDR3 sequence is 15 residues long. The CDR3 region is CATSDPGLAGGELFF. The CDR3 DNA reads TGTGCCACCAGTGATCCGGGGCTAGCTGGCGGGGAGCTGTTTTTT.

This clonotype was detected many times. The chain links TRBV5-6 to TRBJ1-6, with TRBD1 identical over 7 bases. From germline, CDR1 is SGHDT and CDR2 YYEEEE. The CDR3 is made up of 15 amino acids. V lost 4 bases and J lost 7; bases outside the gene matches: 8. The CDR3 reads CASSGETGNNSPLHF. CDR3 DNA sequence: TGTGCCAGCAGCGGGGAGACAGGGAACAATTCACCCCTCCACTTT.

This clonotype was counted many times. The chain couples TRBV20-1 to TRBJ2-7; 12 bases line up with TRBD2. The CDR3 is 14 residues long. CDR1 and CDR2 from the germline V gene are DFQATT and SNEGSKA (reference sequence). After removal of 5 bases from V and 2 bases from J, the junction contained 4 bases not matched to a gene. The CDR3 is CSASTSGRPYEQYF. In DNA, the CDR3 is TGCAGTGCTTCGACTAGCGGGAGACCCTACGAGCAGTACTTC.

Many counts were recorded for this clonotype. J is TRBJ2-1 and V is TRBV24-1, with D uncertain. V dropped 4 bases and J dropped 3 bases, with 6 bases sitting between them. This CDR3 is 13 amino acids long. Looked up from germline, CDR1 is KGHDR and CDR2 is SFDVKD. The CDR3 coding sequence is TGTGCCACCAGTGACGATGACTACAATGAGCAGTTCTTC. This codes for CATSDDDYNEQFF.

This clonotype has ten or more counts. The CDR3 region is CASSQYRTAVWGEKLFF. In DNA, the CDR3 is TGTGCCAGCAGCCAATACAGGACCGCTGTATGGGGTGAAAAACTGTTTTTT. The genes are TRBV14 and TRBJ1-4; a possible D gene is TRBD1 (5 bases). Trimming stripped 2 bases from V and 7 bases from J, with 20 bases between. The CDR3 is 17 amino acids. Looked up from germline, CDR1 is SGHDN and CDR2 is FVKESK.